This T cell receptor beta chain was captured in a study of blood T cells in healthy people across ages. Findings and caveats of the study: In long-lived donors, naive CD4+ cell counts and diversity exceeded those of aged donors.

Then a second PCR, running about 6 to 11 cycles, was carried out with a sample-barcoded 5' primer and a J-beta primer mix. From the 5' RACE reads, TCRdb called clonotypes with MiXCR, one entry per CDR3 protein. Of 600,000 to 850,000 distinct CDR3 sequences detected, around 25% appear once; the ten largest clones hold 9% to 9.5%. This clonotype was seen only a few times. What it binds is not known. Every donor contributed 7.5 to 10 milliliters of peripheral blood by blood draw. Total RNA extracted from each sample amounted to at least 6 micrograms. These same data were also listed under a study on T cells of mothers and their children. This second study says: A few healthy Caucasian mothers, along with their six children, served as the donors.

Material: blood. This TCR was sampled from a boy younger than 18 in good health.

The CDR3 region is CASSPETGRIAGELFF. The CDR3 nucleotides read TGTGCCAGCTCACCGGAGACAGGGAGGATCGCCGGGGAGCTGTTTTTT. This rearrangement joins TRBV18 to TRBJ2-2; D is perhaps TRBD1 (7 bases). This CDR3 has 16 residues. The germline V gene has CDR1 KGHSH and CDR2 LQKENI. Between the trimmed V and J ends, which lost 3 bases and 6 bases, there was a span of 17 bases. The full variable domain, with the rest looked up from reference TRBV18 and TRBJ2-2, is NAGVMQNPRHLVRRRGQEARLRCSPMKGHSHVYWYRQLPEEGLKFMVYLQKENIIDESGMPKERFSAEFPKEGPSILRIQQVVRGDSAAYFCASSPETGRIAGELFFGEGSRLTVL.